Shown below are 7 T cell receptor beta chains from a single sample sequenced in a study of response to subunit inactivated influenza vaccine. A single record per CDR3 protein comes from TCRdb applying MiXCR to the RT-PCR reads. The sample lists about 520,000 distinct CDR3 sequences, about 25% seen once, with under 2.5% in the top ten. This sample comprised CD4+ T cells sorted from PBMCs, obtained more than 4 days after vaccination. The receptors come from a man aged 50 to 60 who received an inactivated influenza vaccine.

V is TRBV2 and J is TRBJ2-1; 9 bases align to TRBD1. Germline-derived CDR1 and CDR2 are SNHLY and FYNNEI. V dropped 6 bases and J dropped 7; count of bases not matched to a gene: 13. CDR3 length: 16 amino acids. The CDR3 reads CASSYARDRAGNEQFF. The CDR3 nucleotides are TGTGCCAGCAGCTACGCCCGGGACAGGGCGGGGAATGAGCAGTTCTTC.

This clonotype came up a few times. The gene calls are TRBV7-8 and TRBJ2-1; 7 bases map to TRBD2. The germline gives CDR1 SGHVS, CDR2 FQNEAQ. The junction had 9 bases not matched to a gene; V was cut back by 2 bases and J by 2 bases. The CDR3 is 17 residues long. The CDR3 nucleotides are TGTGCCAGCAGCTTACGACAGCGGGGTGCAGCCTACAATGAGCAGTTCTTC. Its protein product is CASSLRQRGAAYNEQFF.

This clonotype turned up a few times. The rearrangement links TRBV10-3 to TRBJ1-2; TRBD1 matches 8 bases. Germline trimming cut 3 bases from V and 5 bases from J; bases unmatched to any gene: 11. The germline V gene has CDR1 ENHRY and CDR2 SYGVKD. The CDR3 consists of 16 residues. The CDR3 DNA follows: TGTGCCATCAGTGACAACGCCAGGGGGCCGGAGTATGGCTACACCTTC. The encoded protein is CAISDNARGPEYGYTF.

This clonotype was picked up a small number of times. The chain uses TRBV20-1 and TRBJ1-4; no clear D. The CDR3 consists of 12 residues. CDR1 and CDR2 (germline): DFQATT, SNEGSKA (reference sequence). V gave up 2 bases and J gave up 10 bases, with 11 bases separating them. CDR3 amino acids: CSARTGFGKLFF. In DNA form, the CDR3 reads TGCAGTGCTAGAACCGGGTTCGGAAAACTGTTTTTT.

The chain is built from TRBV12-2 and TRBJ1-6. TRBV12-2 is deemed a pseudogene. The CDR3 spans 15 residues. The CDR3 sequence is CASRDQSRGKSPLHF. The CDR3 nucleotides read TGTGCCAGTCGCGATCAGTCCAGGGGAAAATCACCCCTCCACTTT.

The V gene is TRBV12-3 or TRBV12-4, the J gene TRBJ1-4; 8 nucleotides align to TRBD1. This CDR3 contains 16 residues. The J segment lost 10 bases and the V segment lost 6 bases, leaving 16 bases of the junction unmatched. The CDR3 DNA sequence: TGTGCCAGCAGACTCGGACAGGGCTCTATTCAAGGAAAACTGTTTTTT. Its protein product is CASRLGQGSIQGKLFF.

In its sample, this clonotype was seen a few times. The CDR3 bases are TGTGCCAGCAGCGTAGCCACAGGGGGTTCGAGGCTGTTTTTT. It is translated as CASSVATGGSRLFF. The genes are TRBV9 and TRBJ2-2; 8 bases are a match to TRBD1. V lost 0 bases and J lost 13; bases outside the gene matches: 8. The CDR3 loop spans 14 amino acids. Germline CDR1 and CDR2: SGDLS and YYNGEE. Full variable domain (rest looked up from reference TRBV9 and TRBJ2-2): DSGVTQTPKHLITATGQRVTLRCSPRSGDLSVYWYQQSLDQGLQFLIQYYNGEERAKGNILERFSAQQFPDLHSELNLSSLELGDSALYFCASSVATGGSRLFFGEGSRLTVL.